One sample yielded the 18 T cell receptor beta chains listed below, sequenced in a study of T-cell memory formation after mild COVID-19. From the 5' RACE reads, TCRdb called clonotypes with MiXCR, one entry per CDR3 protein. Of around 200,000 distinct CDR3 sequences listed, around 21% were seen once; the top ten hold roughly 23%. The sequenced sample consisted of PBMCs or a T cell subset sorted from them (not recorded which). The source of these receptors is an adult woman who had mild COVID-19 (a few samples of this study predate the infection). Cell type and time point are not known.

The chain couples TRBV2 to TRBJ2-5; weak D call: TRBD2 (6 bases). The CDR3 has 15 amino acids. Germline CDR1 and CDR2: SNHLY and FYNNEI. The V gene lost 6 bases and the J gene lost 4 bases, with 18 bases spanning the gap. The CDR3: CASRLPPGEGETQYF. CDR3 nucleotide sequence: TGTGCCAGCAGACTTCCTCCGGGAGAGGGAGAGACCCAGTACTTC.

This chain joins TRBV7-9 and TRBJ1-1; TRBD1 is a possible D gene (6 bases). Per the germline V gene, CDR1 is SEHNR and CDR2 is FQNEAQ (reference sequence). This CDR3 has 11 residues. V lost 5 bases to trimming and J lost 8 bases, with 9 bases between them. Here the CDR3 reads CASSKQGEAFF. The CDR3 nucleotides read TGTGCCAGCAGCAAACAGGGAGAAGCTTTCTTT.

V is TRBV27 and J is TRBJ1-4, with D tentatively TRBD1 (5 bases). Germline-derived CDR1 and CDR2 are MNHEY and SMNVEV (reference sequence). V was cut by 2 bases and J by 4 bases, with 11 bases left in between. This CDR3 contains 15 residues. The CDR3 DNA follows: TGTGCCAGCAGTTTAAAAGCAGGGCTTAATGAAAAACTGTTTTTT. Its translation is CASSLKAGLNEKLFF.

The chain combines TRBV15 with TRBJ2-7, with 7 bases that match TRBD1. Germline CDR1 reads LNHNV; CDR2 reads YYDKDF (reference sequence). The ends lost 5 bases at V and 0 bases at J; junction bases unmatched: 4. CDR3 length: 14 amino acids. CDR3 in DNA: TGTGCCACCAGCCAGGGGGAAAGCTCCTACGAGCAGTACTTC. Its protein product is CATSQGESSYEQYF.

The chain recombines TRBV6-4 with TRBJ2-2; no firm D call. Germline CDR1 is MRHNA and CDR2 is SNTAGT. Trimming removed 6 bases at V and 3 bases at J, with 14 bases between. The CDR3 is 15 residues long. For the CDR3, the DNA is TGTGCCAGCAGCCCAACCTTGATACACACCGGGGAGCTGTTTTTT. Translating gives CASSPTLIHTGELFF.

This clonotype was seen a handful of times. The CDR3 is CASSQGGTASYEQYF. Written as DNA, the CDR3 is TGTGCCAGCAGCCAAGGCGGGACGGCCTCCTACGAGCAGTACTTC. V is TRBV14 and J is TRBJ2-7; possibly TRBD2 for D (6 bases). CDR1 and CDR2 from the germline V gene are SGHDN and FVKESK. The CDR3 has 15 amino acids. V was trimmed by 1 base and J by 0 bases, leaving 10 bases between them.

V usage is TRBV4-1 and J usage is TRBJ1-2, with TRBD1 identical over 9 bases. The V and J ends lost 0 bases and 5 bases, in that order; junction bases with no gene match: 13. This CDR3 spans 18 amino acids. CDR1 MGHRA and CDR2 YSYEKL come from the germline V gene. In nucleotides, the CDR3 is TGCGCCAGCAGCCAAGAACTAACAGGGGGCGTCGGGGTATATGGCTACACCTTC. This codes for CASSQELTGGVGVYGYTF.

The CDR3 is CASSLGGGRAMETQYF. The CDR3 region has the DNA TGTGCCAGCAGCTTGGGAGGAGGGAGGGCCATGGAGACCCAGTACTTC. This chain uses TRBV11-2 with TRBJ2-5, with TRBD2 matching over 7 bases. The CDR3 loop spans 16 amino acids. V was clipped by 3 bases and J by 5 bases; unmatched bases: 12. CDR1 is SGHAT, CDR2 FQNNGV, per germline.

The V call is TRBV6-4, the J call TRBJ2-2; D is undetermined. Between the trimmed V and J ends, which lost 4 bases and 1 base, there was a span of 4 bases. CDR3 size: 13 residues. Germline V gene data show CDR1 as MRHNA and CDR2 as SNTAGT. CDR3 sequence reads: CASSAVNTGELFF. The CDR3 DNA reads TGTGCCAGCAGTGCTGTGAACACCGGGGAGCTGTTTTTT.

This chain joins TRBV12-3 or TRBV12-4 and TRBJ2-1, with 7 nucleotides matching TRBD2. The CDR3 spans 16 residues. V was clipped by 4 bases and J by 6 bases; unmatched bases: 12. In DNA, the CDR3 is TGTGCCAGCAGTTCCCGGGACTACCCTCGAGGCAATGAGCAGTTCTTC. Its translation: CASSSRDYPRGNEQFF.

The chain has TRBV3-1 and TRBJ2-2, with a weak D call TRBD2 (5 bases). V was pared by 0 bases and J by 6 bases, with 11 bases between. This CDR3 has 15 residues. Germline lookup yields CDR1 LGHDT and CDR2 YNNKEL (reference sequence). The DNA for the CDR3 is TGTGCCAGCAGCCAAGACCCGGGAAAGGCCGGGGAGCTGTTTTTT. Translated, it gives CASSQDPGKAGELFF.

This clonotype was detected only a few times. V and J are TRBV6-2 or TRBV6-3 and TRBJ2-7; the D gene is possibly TRBD2 (6 bases). In germline, CDR1 is MNHEY, CDR2 SVGEGT. Trimming shortened V by 4 bases and J by 2 bases, and 12 bases separated the two germline ends. The CDR3 extends over 14 amino acids. Here the CDR3 DNA reads TGTGCCAGCAGTTCGGGAGACAACCCCTACGAGCAGTACTTC. Protein sequence: CASSSGDNPYEQYF.

In its sample, this clonotype was seen a few times. This chain connects TRBV9 to TRBJ2-7; 10 nucleotides agree with TRBD1. The CDR3 is 15 amino acids. Per germline, CDR1 SGDLS and CDR2 YYNGEE. With V trimmed by 2 bases and J by 3 bases, 5 bases remained unmatched. The DNA of the CDR3 is TGTGCCAGCAGCGTTTCAGACAGGGGGCACTACGAGCAGTACTTC. This gives the protein CASSVSDRGHYEQYF.

A note on this clonotype: The junction shows a germline mismatch at one end, possibly a read error. The gene calls are TRBV11-2 and TRBJ2-1; TRBD2 aligns across 11 bases. There are 15 residues in the CDR3. Germline CDR1 is SGHAT and CDR2 is FQNNGV. The CDR3 DNA sequence: TGTGCAAGCAGCTTTCAACTAGCGGGAGTAAATGAGCAGTTCTTC. Translated, it gives CASSFQLAGVNEQFF.

The chain links TRBV4-1 to TRBJ1-2; the D gene is possibly TRBD1 (6 bases). Germline assignment: CDR1 MGHRA and CDR2 YSYEKL. This CDR3 is built from 16 residues. Trimming took 0 bases from V and 4 from J, leaving 15 bases between them. The CDR3 DNA reads TGCGCCAGCAGCCAAGAGGCCTTGGGGGCTGGCTATGGCTACACCTTC. This encodes CASSQEALGAGYGYTF.

This chain joins TRBV12-3 or TRBV12-4 and TRBJ1-2; TRBD1 matches at 7 bases. V dropped 4 bases and J dropped 4; count of bases not matched to a gene: 3. This CDR3 has 13 amino acids. CDR3 coding DNA: TGTGCCAGCAGTTCCGGGACAGTCTATGGCTACACCTTC. Residues: CASSSGTVYGYTF.

This clonotype came up a few times. This chain uses TRBV18 with TRBJ2-7; D might be TRBD1 or TRBD2, each matching 5 bases. Germline values: CDR1 KGHSH, CDR2 LQKENI. The CDR3 has 16 residues. V dropped 0 bases and J dropped 7 bases, with 19 bases sitting between them. The CDR3 DNA sequence: TGTGCCAGCTCACCACCTTTAACCATCTACGAGGGGGAGCAGTACTTC. It codes for CASSPPLTIYEGEQYF.

This clonotype appeared a few times. V and J are TRBV12-3 or TRBV12-4 and TRBJ1-1, with unresolved D. Trimming left V 4 bases short and J 1 base short, with 10 bases between. This CDR3 contains 14 residues. For the CDR3, the DNA is TGTGCCAGCAGTTCTGGGGTTGGGAACACTGAAGCTTTCTTT. This gives the protein CASSSGVGNTEAFF.